Listed here are 13 T cell receptor beta chains from one sample, sequenced in a study of TIL therapy for anti-PD-1-resistant metastatic lung cancer. The libraries were made with immunoSEQ v3. This table comes from immunoSEQ multiplex PCR, and its TCRdb copy is limited to in-frame clones, with some not included. The sample has about 60,000 clones, roughly 69% seen once. The time point is: pre-treatment sample, taken before nivolumab and TIL therapy. The specimen was blood, collected at baseline. The receptor source for this set is a person aged 25 to 80 with non-small cell lung cancer.

The V and J genes are TRBV9 and TRBJ1-3, with 8 bases lining up with TRBD1. Germline V lookup: CDR1 SGDLS, CDR2 YYNGEE. V shed 4 bases, J shed 1 base, and the junction held 7 bases outside the gene matches. This CDR3 is built from 16 residues. CDR3 residues: CASSTSTGGSGNTIYF. DNA of the CDR3: TGTGCCAGCAGCACGAGTACAGGGGGGTCTGGAAACACCATATATTTT. Looking up the rest from reference TRBV9 and TRBJ1-3 gives the full variable domain: DSGVTQTPKHLITATGQRVTLRCSPRSGDLSVYWYQQSLDQGLQFLIQYYNGEERAKGNILERFSAQQFPDLHSELNLSSLELGDSALYFCASSTSTGGSGNTIYFGEGSWLTVV.

V and J are TRBV4-2 and TRBJ1-5; D unclear. CDR3 length equals 15 residues. CDR1 and CDR2 (germline): LGHNA, YNFKEQ. V was cut by 1 base and J by 0 bases, with 7 bases left in between. In nucleotides, the CDR3 is TGTGCCAGCAGCCAAGTTGCAAATAGCAATCAGCCCCAGCATTTT. Its protein product is CASSQVANSNQPQHF.

In its sample, this clone was seen a few times. The V gene is TRBV2, the J gene TRBJ2-1; D is perhaps TRBD2 (6 bases). Germline assignment: CDR1 SNHLY and CDR2 FYNNEI. The CDR3 is 13 amino acids. Trimming pared 0 bases from V and 10 bases from J, leaving 10 bases between. This chain's CDR3 is CASSEARGSEQFF. CDR3 sequence (DNA): TGTGCCAGCAGTGAAGCGCGGGGAAGCGAGCAGTTCTTC.

The rearrangement links TRBV7-6 to TRBJ2-7; 8 nucleotides align to TRBD1. Germline V gene data show CDR1 as SGHVS and CDR2 as FNYEAQ. Trimming at V came to 5 bases and at J to 6 bases, leaving 12 bases not matched to a gene. The CDR3 is made up of 15 amino acids. The CDR3 is CASSPSQTGALEQYF. CDR3 DNA: TGTGCCAGCAGCCCCAGCCAGACAGGGGCCCTCGAGCAGTACTTC.

CDR3 DNA sequence: TGTGCCAGCAGTACAGGGTGGGAGACCCAGTACTTC. This encodes CASSTGWETQYF. This rearrangement joins TRBV28 to TRBJ2-5, with D possibly matching TRBD1 (6 bases). The CDR3 is 12 residues long. Germline V gene sequence: CDR1 MDHEN, CDR2 SYDVKM. V was clipped by 5 bases and J by 5 bases, with 9 bases between them. Using reference TRBV28 and TRBJ2-5 for the parts outside the CDR3, the full variable domain is DVKVTQSSRYLVKRTGEKVFLECVQDMDHENMFWYRQDPGLGLRLIYFSYDVKMKEKGDIPEGYSVSREKKERFSLILESASTNQTSMYLCASSTGWETQYFGPGTRLLVL.

J is TRBJ2-1 and V is TRBV6-4; D gene ambiguous. Germline V gene data show CDR1 as MRHNA and CDR2 as SNTAGT. Trimming stripped 6 bases from V and 9 bases from J, with 12 bases between. This CDR3 has 12 amino acids. CDR3 in amino acids: CASSHLTREQFF. CDR3 sequence (DNA): TGTGCCAGCAGCCACCTGACGCGTGAGCAGTTCTTC.

The V gene is TRBV11-2, the J gene TRBJ2-5; D is tentatively TRBD1 or TRBD2 (5 bases each). The V end lost 5 bases, the J end lost 5 bases, and 18 bases lay between the germline ends. The CDR3 is 15 residues long. Germline V gene sequence: CDR1 SGHAT, CDR2 FQNNGV. CDR3 region: CASSPILGVRETQYF. CDR3 sequence (DNA): TGTGCCAGCAGCCCTATCCTGGGGGTGAGGGAGACCCAGTACTTC. The full variable domain, in which reference TRBV11-2 and TRBJ2-5 provide the parts outside the CDR3, is EAGVAQSPRYKIIEKRQSVAFWCNPISGHATLYWYQQILGQGPKLLIQFQNNGVVDDSQLPKDRFSAERLKGVDSTLKIQPAKLEDSAVYLCASSPILGVRETQYFGPGTRLLVL.

V and J are TRBV10-1 and TRBJ2-5; D gene uncertain. The CDR3 covers 13 residues. Germline-derived CDR1 and CDR2 are WNHNN and SYGVQD (reference sequence). The V end lost 4 bases, the J end lost 3 bases, and 9 bases lay between the germline ends. CDR3 loop: CASSGQVKETQYF. In DNA form, the CDR3 reads TGCGCCAGCAGTGGCCAGGTGAAAGAGACCCAGTACTTC.

The V gene is TRBV7-8, the J gene TRBJ1-2; D remains unclear. Per the germline V gene, CDR1 is SGHVS and CDR2 is FQNEAQ. The CDR3 has 14 residues. With 1 base removed from V and 2 bases from J, the gap between germline ends came to 8 bases. CDR3 coding DNA: TGTGCCAGCAGCTTAGGAGTACAGAACTATGGCTACACCTTC. As protein: CASSLGVQNYGYTF.

V usage is TRBV19 and J usage is TRBJ2-7, with D possibly TRBD2 on 5 matching bases. Germline V lookup: CDR1 LNHDA, CDR2 SQIVND (reference sequence). Trimming took off 3 bases at V and 0 bases at J, with 12 bases between the two ends. The CDR3 length is 15 residues. The CDR3 protein is CASSMRVGSSYEQYF. For the CDR3, the DNA is TGTGCCAGTAGTATGAGGGTGGGATCCTCCTACGAGCAGTACTTC.

CDR3 sequence: CASSPRGNQETQYF. CDR3 coding DNA: TGTGCCAGCAGCCCACGGGGGAACCAAGAGACCCAGTACTTC. This chain links TRBV5-6 with TRBJ2-5; perhaps TRBD2 as D (6 bases). Trimming removed 4 bases at V and 0 bases at J, with 10 bases between. Per the germline V gene, CDR1 is SGHDT and CDR2 is YYEEEE. The CDR3 loop spans 14 amino acids.

The V gene is TRBV7-8, the J gene TRBJ2-5, with D maybe TRBD1 (5 bases). From germline, CDR1 is SGHVS and CDR2 FQNEAQ. The V gene lost 4 bases and the J gene lost 10 bases, with 10 bases spanning the gap. The CDR3 totals 11 residues. CDR3 residues: CASSSGQNQYF. The CDR3 coding sequence is TGTGCCAGCAGCTCTGGACAAAACCAGTACTTC.

In regard to this clone: The sample contains more than one DNA sequence encoding this CDR3. This chain joins TRBV5-1 and TRBJ2-1, with 8 bases matching TRBD1. V dropped 0 bases and J dropped 7; count of bases not matched to a gene: 3. This CDR3 spans 14 amino acids. CDR1 and CDR2 from the germline V gene are SGHRS and YFSETQ. The CDR3 DNA sequence: TGCGCCAGCAGCTTGGGGACAGGGTATAATGAGCAGTTCTTC. It yields the protein CASSLGTGYNEQFF. The variable domain in full, with the rest retrieved from reference TRBV5-1 and TRBJ2-1, is KAGVTQTPRYLIKTRGQQVTLSCSPISGHRSVSWYQQTPGQGLQFLFEYFSETQRNKGNFPGRFSGRQFSNSRSEMNVSTLELGDSALYLCASSLGTGYNEQFFGPGTRLTVL.